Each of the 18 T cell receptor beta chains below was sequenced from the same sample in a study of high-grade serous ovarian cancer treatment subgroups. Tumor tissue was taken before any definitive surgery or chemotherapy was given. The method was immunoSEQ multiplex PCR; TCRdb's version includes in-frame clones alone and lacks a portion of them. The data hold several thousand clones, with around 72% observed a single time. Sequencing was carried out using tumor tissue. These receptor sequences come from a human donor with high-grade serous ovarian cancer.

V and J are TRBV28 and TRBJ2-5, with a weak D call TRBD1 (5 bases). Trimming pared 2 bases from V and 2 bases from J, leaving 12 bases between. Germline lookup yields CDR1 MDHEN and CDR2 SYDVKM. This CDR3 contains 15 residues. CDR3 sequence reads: CASSLGWTPQETQYF. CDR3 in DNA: TGTGCCAGCAGTTTAGGGTGGACACCACAAGAGACCCAGTACTTC. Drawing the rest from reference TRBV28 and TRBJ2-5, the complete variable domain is DVKVTQSSRYLVKRTGEKVFLECVQDMDHENMFWYRQDPGLGLRLIYFSYDVKMKEKGDIPEGYSVSREKKERFSLILESASTNQTSMYLCASSLGWTPQETQYFGPGTRLLVL.

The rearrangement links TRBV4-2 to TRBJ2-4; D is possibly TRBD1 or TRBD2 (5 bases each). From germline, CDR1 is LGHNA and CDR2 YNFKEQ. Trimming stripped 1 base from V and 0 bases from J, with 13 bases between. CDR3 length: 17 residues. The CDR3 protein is CASSQVRGGSAKNIQYF. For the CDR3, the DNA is TGTGCCAGCAGCCAAGTGCGTGGGGGTTCAGCCAAAAACATTCAGTACTTC.

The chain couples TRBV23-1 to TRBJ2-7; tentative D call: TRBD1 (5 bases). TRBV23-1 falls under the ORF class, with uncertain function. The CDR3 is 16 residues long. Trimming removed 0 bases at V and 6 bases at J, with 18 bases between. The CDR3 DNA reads TGCGCCAGCAGTCAATCAATGGACATAGCCGCTCGCGAGCAGTACTTC. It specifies CASSQSMDIAAREQYF.

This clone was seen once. The CDR3 region has the DNA TGTGCCAGCAGTCAGAACAATGGGTACCAAGAGACCCAGTACTTC. This translates into CASSQNNGYQETQYF. This chain joins TRBV11-2 and TRBJ2-5; D not resolved. Germline V gene sequence: CDR1 SGHAT, CDR2 FQNNGV. CDR3 length: 15 amino acids. Deletions cut 6 bases from V and 0 bases from J, with 14 bases between.

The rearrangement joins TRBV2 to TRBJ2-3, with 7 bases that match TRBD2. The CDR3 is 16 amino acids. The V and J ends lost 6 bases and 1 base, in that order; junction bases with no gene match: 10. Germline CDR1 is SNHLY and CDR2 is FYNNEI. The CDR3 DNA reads TGTGCCAGCAGGCTTATTCCGGGAGGAGGCACAGATACGCAGTATTTT. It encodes CASRLIPGGGTDTQYF.

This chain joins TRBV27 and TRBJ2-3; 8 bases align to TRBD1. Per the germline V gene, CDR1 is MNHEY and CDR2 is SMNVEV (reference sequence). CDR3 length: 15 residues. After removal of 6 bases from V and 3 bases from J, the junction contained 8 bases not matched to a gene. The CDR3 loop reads CASRPQGAGTDTQYF. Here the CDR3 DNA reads TGTGCCAGCAGACCTCAGGGGGCGGGAACAGATACGCAGTATTTT.

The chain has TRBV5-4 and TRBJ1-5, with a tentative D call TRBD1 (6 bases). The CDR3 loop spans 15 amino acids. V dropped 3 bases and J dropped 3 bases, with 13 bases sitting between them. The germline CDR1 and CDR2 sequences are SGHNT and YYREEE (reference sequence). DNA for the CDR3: TGTGCCAGCAGCTACGGGGGGGGCGACAATCAGCCCCAGCATTTT. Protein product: CASSYGGGDNQPQHF.

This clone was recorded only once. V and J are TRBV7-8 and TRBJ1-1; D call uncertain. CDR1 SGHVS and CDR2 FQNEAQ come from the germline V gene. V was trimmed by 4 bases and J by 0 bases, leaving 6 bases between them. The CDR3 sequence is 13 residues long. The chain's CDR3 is CASSSSVNTEAFF. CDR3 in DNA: TGTGCCAGCAGCTCGTCGGTGAACACTGAAGCTTTCTTT.

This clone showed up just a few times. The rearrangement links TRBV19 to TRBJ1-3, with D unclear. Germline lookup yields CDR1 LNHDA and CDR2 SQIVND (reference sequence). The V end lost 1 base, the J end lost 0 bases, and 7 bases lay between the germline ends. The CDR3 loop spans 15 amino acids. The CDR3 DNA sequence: TGTGCCAGTAGTATAGTCCCAGACTCTGGAAACACCATATATTTT. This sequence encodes CASSIVPDSGNTIYF.

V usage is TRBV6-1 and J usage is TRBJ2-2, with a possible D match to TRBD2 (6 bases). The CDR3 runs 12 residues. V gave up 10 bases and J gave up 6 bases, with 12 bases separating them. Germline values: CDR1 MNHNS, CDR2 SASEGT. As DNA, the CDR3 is TGTGCCACCGGGGGAGACCCCGGGGAGCTGTTTTTT. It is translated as CATGGDPGELFF.

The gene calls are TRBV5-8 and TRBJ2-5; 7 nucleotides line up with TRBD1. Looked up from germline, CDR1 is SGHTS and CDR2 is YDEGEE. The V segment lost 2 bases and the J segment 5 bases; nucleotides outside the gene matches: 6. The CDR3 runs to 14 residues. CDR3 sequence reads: CASSFTGQWETQYF. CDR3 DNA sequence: TGTGCCAGCAGCTTCACGGGACAGTGGGAGACCCAGTACTTC.

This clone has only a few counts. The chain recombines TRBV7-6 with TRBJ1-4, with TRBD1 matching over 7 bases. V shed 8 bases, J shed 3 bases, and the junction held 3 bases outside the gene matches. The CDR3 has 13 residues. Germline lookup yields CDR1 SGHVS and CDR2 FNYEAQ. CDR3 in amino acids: CASRQGSNEKLFF. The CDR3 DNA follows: TGTGCCAGCCGACAGGGATCTAATGAAAAACTGTTTTTT.

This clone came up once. CDR3 coding DNA: TGTGCCAGCAGCCGCAGGGAAAGGGCAGATACGCAGTATTTT. This gives the protein CASSRRERADTQYF. The chain couples TRBV7-9 to TRBJ2-3, with D perhaps matching TRBD1 (5 bases). CDR3 length: 14 amino acids. Germline V gene lookup returns CDR1 SEHNR and CDR2 FQNEAQ (reference sequence). Between the trimmed V and J ends, which lost 5 bases and 4 bases, there was a span of 13 bases.

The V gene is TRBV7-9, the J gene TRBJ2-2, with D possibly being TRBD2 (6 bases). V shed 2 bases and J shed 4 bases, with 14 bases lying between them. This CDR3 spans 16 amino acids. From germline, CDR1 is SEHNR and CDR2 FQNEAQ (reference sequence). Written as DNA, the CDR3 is TGTGCCAGCAGCTTAAGTCCGGGAGAAGGCACCGGGGAGCTGTTTTTT. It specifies CASSLSPGEGTGELFF.

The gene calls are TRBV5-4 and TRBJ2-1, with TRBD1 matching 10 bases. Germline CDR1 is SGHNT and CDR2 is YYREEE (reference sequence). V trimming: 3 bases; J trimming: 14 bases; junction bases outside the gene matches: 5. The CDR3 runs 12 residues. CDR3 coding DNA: TGTGCCAGCAGCTACGCCGGGACAGGGGAGTTCTTC. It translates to CASSYAGTGEFF.

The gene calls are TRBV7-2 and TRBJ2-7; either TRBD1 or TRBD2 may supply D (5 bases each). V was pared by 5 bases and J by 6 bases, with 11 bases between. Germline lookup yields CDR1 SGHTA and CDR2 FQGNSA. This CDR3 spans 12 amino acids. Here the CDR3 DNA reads TGTGCCAGCAGCCTCACGAGGGGCGAGCAGTACTTC. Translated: CASSLTRGEQYF.

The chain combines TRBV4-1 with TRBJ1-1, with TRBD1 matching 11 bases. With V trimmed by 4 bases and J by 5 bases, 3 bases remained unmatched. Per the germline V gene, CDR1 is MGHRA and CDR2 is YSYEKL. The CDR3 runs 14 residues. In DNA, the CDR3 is TGCGCCAGCAGCCGAAGGGACAGGGGGACTGAAGCTTTCTTT. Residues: CASSRRDRGTEAFF.

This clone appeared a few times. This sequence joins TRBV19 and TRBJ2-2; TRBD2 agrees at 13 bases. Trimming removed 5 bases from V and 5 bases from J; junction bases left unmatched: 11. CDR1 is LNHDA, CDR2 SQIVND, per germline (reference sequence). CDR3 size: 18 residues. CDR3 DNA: TGTGCCAGTAGTCCTTCGAGTGGGACTAGCGGGATGACCGGGGAGCTGTTTTTT. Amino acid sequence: CASSPSSGTSGMTGELFF.